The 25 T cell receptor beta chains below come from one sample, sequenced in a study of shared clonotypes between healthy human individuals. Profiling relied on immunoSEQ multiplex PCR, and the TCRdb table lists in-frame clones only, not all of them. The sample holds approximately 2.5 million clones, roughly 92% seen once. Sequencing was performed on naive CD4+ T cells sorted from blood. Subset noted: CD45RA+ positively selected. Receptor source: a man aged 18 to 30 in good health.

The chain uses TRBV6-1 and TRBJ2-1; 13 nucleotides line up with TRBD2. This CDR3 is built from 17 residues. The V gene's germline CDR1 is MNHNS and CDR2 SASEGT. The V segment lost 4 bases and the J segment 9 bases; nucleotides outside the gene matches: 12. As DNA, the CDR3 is TGTGCCAGCAGTGTACCTGAGGGACTAGCGGGAAGGGGTGAGCAGTTCTTC. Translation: CASSVPEGLAGRGEQFF.

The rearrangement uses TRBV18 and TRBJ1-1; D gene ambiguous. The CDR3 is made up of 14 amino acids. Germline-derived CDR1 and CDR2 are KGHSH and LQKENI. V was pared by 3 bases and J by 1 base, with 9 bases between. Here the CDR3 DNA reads TGTGCCAGCTCACCGCTCGGGGAGAACACTGAAGCTTTCTTT. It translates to CASSPLGENTEAFF.

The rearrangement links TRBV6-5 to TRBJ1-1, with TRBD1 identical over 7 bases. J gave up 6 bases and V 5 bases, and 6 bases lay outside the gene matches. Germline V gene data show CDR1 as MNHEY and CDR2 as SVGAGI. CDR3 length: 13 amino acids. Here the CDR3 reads CASSPRGAAEAFF. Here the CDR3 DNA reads TGTGCCAGCAGTCCCAGGGGGGCGGCTGAAGCTTTCTTT.

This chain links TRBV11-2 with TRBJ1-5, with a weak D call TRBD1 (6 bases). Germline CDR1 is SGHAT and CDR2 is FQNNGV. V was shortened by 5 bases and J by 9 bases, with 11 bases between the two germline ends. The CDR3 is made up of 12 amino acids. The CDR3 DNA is TGTGCCAGCAGCACCGGACAGTTGCCCCAGCATTTT. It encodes CASSTGQLPQHF. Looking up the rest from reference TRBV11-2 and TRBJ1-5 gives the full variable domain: EAGVAQSPRYKIIEKRQSVAFWCNPISGHATLYWYQQILGQGPKLLIQFQNNGVVDDSQLPKDRFSAERLKGVDSTLKIQPAKLEDSAVYLCASSTGQLPQHFGDGTRLSIL.

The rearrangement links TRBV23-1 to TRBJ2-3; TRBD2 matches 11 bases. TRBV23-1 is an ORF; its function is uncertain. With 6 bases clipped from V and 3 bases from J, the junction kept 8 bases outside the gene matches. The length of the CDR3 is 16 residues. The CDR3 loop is CASSRPTSGKTDTQYF. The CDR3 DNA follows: TGCGCCAGCAGCCGACCGACTAGCGGGAAGACAGATACGCAGTATTTT.

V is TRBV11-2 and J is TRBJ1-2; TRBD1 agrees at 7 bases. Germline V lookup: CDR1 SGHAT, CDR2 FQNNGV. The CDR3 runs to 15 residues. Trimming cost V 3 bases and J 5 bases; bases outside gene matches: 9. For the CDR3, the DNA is TGTGCCAGCAGCTTCGACCGACAGGGAGGGTATGGCTACACCTTC. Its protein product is CASSFDRQGGYGYTF.

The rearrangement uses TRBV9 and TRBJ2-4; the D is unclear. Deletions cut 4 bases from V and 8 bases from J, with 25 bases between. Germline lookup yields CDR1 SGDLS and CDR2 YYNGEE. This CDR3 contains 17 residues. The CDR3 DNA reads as TGTGCCAGCAGCTCCGAACTCGGCAGCCAAACGTGGGACATTCAGTACTTC. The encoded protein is CASSSELGSQTWDIQYF.

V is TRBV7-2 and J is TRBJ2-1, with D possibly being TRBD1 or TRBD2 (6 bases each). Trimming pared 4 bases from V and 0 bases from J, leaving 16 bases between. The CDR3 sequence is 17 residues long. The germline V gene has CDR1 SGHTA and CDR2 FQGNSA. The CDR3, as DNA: TGTGCCAGCAGCTCTTACCCGGGGGCGCACTCCTACAATGAGCAGTTCTTC. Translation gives CASSSYPGAHSYNEQFF.

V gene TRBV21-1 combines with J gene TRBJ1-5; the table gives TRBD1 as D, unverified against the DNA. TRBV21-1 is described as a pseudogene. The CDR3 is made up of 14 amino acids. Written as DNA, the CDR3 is TGTGCCAGCAGAAAAGGGGGCAACTATCAGCCCCAGCATTTT. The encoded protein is CASRKGGNYQPQHF.

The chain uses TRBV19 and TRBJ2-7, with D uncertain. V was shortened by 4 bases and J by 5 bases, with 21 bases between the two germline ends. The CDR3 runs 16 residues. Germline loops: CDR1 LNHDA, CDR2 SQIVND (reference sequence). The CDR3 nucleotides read TGTGCCAGTAGTACCCCGGTTACCGGCAAGGTGAACGAGCAGTACTTC. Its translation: CASSTPVTGKVNEQYF.

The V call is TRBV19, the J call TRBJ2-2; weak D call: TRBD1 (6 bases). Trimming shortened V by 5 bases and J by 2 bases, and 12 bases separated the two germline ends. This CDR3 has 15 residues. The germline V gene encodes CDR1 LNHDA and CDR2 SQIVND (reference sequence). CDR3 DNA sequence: TGTGCCAGTAGTTTCACAGGGTATAACACCGGGGAGCTGTTTTTT. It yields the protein CASSFTGYNTGELFF. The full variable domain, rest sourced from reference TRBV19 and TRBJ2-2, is DGGITQSPKYLFRKEGQNVTLSCEQNLNHDAMYWYRQDPGQGLRLIYYSQIVNDFQKGDIAEGYSVSREKKESFPLTVTSAQKNPTAFYLCASSFTGYNTGELFFGEGSRLTVL.

The DNA for the CDR3 is TGTGCCAGCAGTACAATCTCACAGGGGGCAAGAAACACTGAAGCTTTCTTT. Its translation is CASSTISQGARNTEAFF. V gene TRBV28 combines with J gene TRBJ1-1; the match to TRBD1 covers 9 bases. Germline CDR1 is MDHEN and CDR2 is SYDVKM. Trimming removed 5 bases from V and 2 bases from J; junction bases left unmatched: 12. The CDR3 length is 17 residues.

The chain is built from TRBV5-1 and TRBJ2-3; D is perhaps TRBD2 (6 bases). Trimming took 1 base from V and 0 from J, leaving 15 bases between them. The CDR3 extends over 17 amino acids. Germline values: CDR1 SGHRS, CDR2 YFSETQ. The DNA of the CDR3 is TGCGCCAGCAGCTTGTGGGCCAGCGGGCAGAGCACAGATACGCAGTATTTT. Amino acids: CASSLWASGQSTDTQYF.

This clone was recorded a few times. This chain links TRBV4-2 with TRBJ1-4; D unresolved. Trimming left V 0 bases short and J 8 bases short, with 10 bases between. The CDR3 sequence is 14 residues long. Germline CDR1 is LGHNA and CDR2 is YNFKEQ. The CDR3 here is CASSQDRGREKLFF. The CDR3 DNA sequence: TGTGCCAGCAGCCAAGATCGTGGACGGGAAAAACTGTTTTTT.

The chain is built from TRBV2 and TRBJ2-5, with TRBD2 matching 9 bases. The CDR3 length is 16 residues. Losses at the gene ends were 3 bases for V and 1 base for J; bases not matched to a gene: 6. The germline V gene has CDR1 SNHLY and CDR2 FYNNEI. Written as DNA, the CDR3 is TGTGCCAGCAGTGAGGGGGCGGGGGGGGCCCAAGAGACCCAGTACTTC. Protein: CASSEGAGGAQETQYF.

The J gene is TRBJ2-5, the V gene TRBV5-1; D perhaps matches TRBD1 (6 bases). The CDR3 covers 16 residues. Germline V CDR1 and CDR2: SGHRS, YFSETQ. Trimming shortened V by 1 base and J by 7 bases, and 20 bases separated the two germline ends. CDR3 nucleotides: TGCGCCAGCAGCTTGTCTGCAGGGGTCCAGGAGGTGACCCAGTACTTC. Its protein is CASSLSAGVQEVTQYF. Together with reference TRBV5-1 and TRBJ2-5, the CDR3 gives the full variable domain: KAGVTQTPRYLIKTRGQQVTLSCSPISGHRSVSWYQQTPGQGLQFLFEYFSETQRNKGNFPGRFSGRQFSNSRSEMNVSTLELGDSALYLCASSLSAGVQEVTQYFGPGTRLLVL.

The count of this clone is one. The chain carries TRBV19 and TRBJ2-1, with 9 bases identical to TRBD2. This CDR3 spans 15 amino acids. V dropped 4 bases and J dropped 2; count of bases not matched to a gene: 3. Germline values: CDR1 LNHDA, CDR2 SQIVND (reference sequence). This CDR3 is CASSKSGGPYNEQFF. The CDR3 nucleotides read TGTGCCAGTAGTAAGAGCGGGGGGCCCTACAATGAGCAGTTCTTC.

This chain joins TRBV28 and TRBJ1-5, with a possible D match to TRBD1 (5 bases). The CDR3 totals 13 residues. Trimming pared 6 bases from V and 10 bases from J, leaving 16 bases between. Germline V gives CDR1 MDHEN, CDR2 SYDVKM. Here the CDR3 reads CASRGPPGSPQHF. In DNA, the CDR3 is TGTGCCAGCAGGGGCCCCCCAGGGAGCCCCCAGCATTTT.

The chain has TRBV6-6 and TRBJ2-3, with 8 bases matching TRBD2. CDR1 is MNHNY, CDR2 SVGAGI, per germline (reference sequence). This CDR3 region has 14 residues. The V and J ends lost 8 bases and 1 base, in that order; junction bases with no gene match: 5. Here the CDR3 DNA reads TGTGCCAGCGGAAGGCGGGGGGGCACAGATACGCAGTATTTT. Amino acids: CASGRRGGTDTQYF.

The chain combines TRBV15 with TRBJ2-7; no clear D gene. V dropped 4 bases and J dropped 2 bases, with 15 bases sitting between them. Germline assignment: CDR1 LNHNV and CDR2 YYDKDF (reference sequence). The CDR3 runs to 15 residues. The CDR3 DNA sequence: TGTGCCACCAGCAACCGCCTCCTCCCACCCTACGAGCAGTACTTC. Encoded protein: CATSNRLLPPYEQYF.

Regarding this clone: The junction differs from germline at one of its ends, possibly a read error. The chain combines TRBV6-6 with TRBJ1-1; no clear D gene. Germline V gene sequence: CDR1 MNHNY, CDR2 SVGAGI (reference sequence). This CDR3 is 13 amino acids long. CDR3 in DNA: TGTGCCATCAGTGAGTACCAGAACACTGAAGCTTTCTTT. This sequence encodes CAISEYQNTEAFF.

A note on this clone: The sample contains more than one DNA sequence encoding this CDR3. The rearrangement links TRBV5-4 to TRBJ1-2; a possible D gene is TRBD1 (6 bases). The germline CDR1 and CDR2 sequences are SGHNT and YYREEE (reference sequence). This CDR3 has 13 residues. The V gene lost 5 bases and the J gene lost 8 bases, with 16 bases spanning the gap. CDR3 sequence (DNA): TGTGCCAGCAGTTTAAGAGGGGGTGGAGGCTACACCTTC. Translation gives CASSLRGGGGYTF.

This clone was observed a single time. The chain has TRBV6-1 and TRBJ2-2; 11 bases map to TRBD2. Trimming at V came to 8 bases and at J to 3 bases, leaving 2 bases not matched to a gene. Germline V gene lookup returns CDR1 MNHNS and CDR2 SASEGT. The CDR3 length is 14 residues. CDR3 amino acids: CASATSGDTGELFF. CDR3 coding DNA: TGTGCCAGCGCGACTAGCGGGGACACCGGGGAGCTGTTTTTT.

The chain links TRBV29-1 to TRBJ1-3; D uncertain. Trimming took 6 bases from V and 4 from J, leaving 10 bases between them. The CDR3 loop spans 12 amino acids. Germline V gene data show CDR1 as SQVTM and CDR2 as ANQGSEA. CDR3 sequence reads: CSVTTPGNTIYF. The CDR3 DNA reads TGCAGCGTCACGACTCCGGGAAACACCATATATTTT.

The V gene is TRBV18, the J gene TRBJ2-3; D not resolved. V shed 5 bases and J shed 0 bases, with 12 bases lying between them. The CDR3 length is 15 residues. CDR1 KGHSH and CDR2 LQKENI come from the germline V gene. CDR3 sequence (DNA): TGTGCCAGCTCAATAGTCTCGTCGAGCACAGATACGCAGTATTTT. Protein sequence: CASSIVSSSTDTQYF.